What follows are 7 T cell receptor beta chains derived from one specimen sequenced in a study of CD8+CD57+ T cells in acquired aplastic anemia. CDR3 and TCR beta VDJ profiling relied on a genomic DNA template. Via MiXCR, TCRdb re-called the reads, giving one row per CDR3 protein. This repertoire shows 200,000 or so distinct CDR3 sequences, 64% found once; its top ten account for about half. Sequenced input: sorted CD4+, CD8+, or CD8+CD57+ T cells (not recorded which) from PBMCs. The receptors here all came from a human donor with severe aplastic anemia or a healthy control (not recorded which).

This chain joins TRBV10-3 and TRBJ2-1; 9 bases fit TRBD1. Germline assignment: CDR1 ENHRY and CDR2 SYGVKD. This CDR3 has 18 amino acids. Germline trimming cut 0 bases from V and 6 bases from J; bases unmatched to any gene: 12. The CDR3 DNA is TGTGCCATCAGTGAGTCGCTACAGGGGGCGAAGGATGTCAATGAGCAGTTCTTC. This gives the protein CAISESLQGAKDVNEQFF.

This rearrangement joins TRBV4-3 to TRBJ2-6; no reliable D call. The CDR3 loop spans 15 amino acids. V shed 0 bases and J shed 1 base, with 4 bases lying between them. Germline loops: CDR1 LGHNA, CDR2 YSLEER. CDR3: CASSQDRSGANVLTF. CDR3 in DNA: TGCGCCAGCAGCCAAGATAGGTCTGGGGCCAACGTCCTGACTTTC.

This clonotype was counted between two and nine times. The chain combines TRBV5-6 with TRBJ2-1; no firm D call. Germline CDR1 is SGHDT and CDR2 is YYEEEE. V was clipped by 4 bases and J by 2 bases, with 16 bases between them. CDR3 length equals 16 residues. The CDR3 loop is CASSLDRGRTYNEQFF. For the CDR3, the DNA is TGTGCCAGCAGCCTGGATAGAGGCAGAACCTACAATGAGCAGTTCTTC. The whole variable domain, remainder taken from reference TRBV5-6 and TRBJ2-1, is DAGVTQSPTHLIKTRGQQVTLRCSPKSGHDTVSWYQQALGQGPQFIFQYYEEEERQRGNFPDRFSGHQFPNYSSELNVNALLLGDSALYLCASSLDRGRTYNEQFFGPGTRLTVL.

In its sample, this clonotype was seen many times. The CDR3 loop is CASSYFPLTSFETEAFF. The CDR3 DNA follows: TGTGCCAGCAGTTACTTCCCGTTAACCTCATTCGAGACTGAAGCTTTCTTT. This sequence joins TRBV6-5 and TRBJ1-1; no definite D call. This CDR3 spans 17 amino acids. V was trimmed by 1 base and J by 5 bases, leaving 20 bases between them. Germline V gives CDR1 MNHEY, CDR2 SVGAGI.

This clonotype was seen a handful of times. This CDR3 reads CSARDPVGVEQYF. DNA of the CDR3: TGCAGTGCTAGAGACCCCGTTGGGGTCGAGCAGTACTTC. The chain combines TRBV20-1 with TRBJ2-7, with D unresolved. Germline V gives CDR1 DFQATT, CDR2 SNEGSKA (reference sequence). The CDR3 runs 13 residues. The ends were cut back, 0 bases at V and 6 bases at J, with 12 bases in the middle.

In DNA, the CDR3 is TGTGCCAGCCCAGCACCTTACAATGAGCAGTTCTTC. As protein: CASPAPYNEQFF. The chain recombines TRBV25-1 with TRBJ2-1, with D unresolved. Germline CDR1 and CDR2: MGHDK and SYGVNS. With 8 bases removed from V and 4 bases from J, the gap between germline ends came to 9 bases. The CDR3 runs 12 residues.

V usage is TRBV29-1 and J usage is TRBJ2-3; 9 positions agree with TRBD1. Per the germline V gene, CDR1 is SQVTM and CDR2 is ANQGSEA. Trimming took 6 bases from V and 8 from J; bases not matched to a gene: 3. The CDR3 length is 11 residues. CDR3 nucleotide sequence: TGCAGCGTGCTGACAGGGGGTACGCAGTATTTT. This gives the protein CSVLTGGTQYF.